Each of the 20 T cell receptor beta chains below was sequenced from the same sample in a study of breast tumors, draining lymph nodes, adjacent tissues. TCRdb called the multiplex PCR reads again in MiXCR, with one record for every CDR3 protein. The sample records over 100,000 distinct CDR3 sequences, 20% to 25% being singletons. Axillary draining lymph nodes of breast cancer patients supplied the node samples. The sequenced material came from axillary lymph node tissue. The source of these receptors is a female donor with breast cancer. Some clones in this sample may be carry-over from other donors' samples.

This clonotype was counted at least ten times. Here the CDR3 reads CAWSRTGNNQPQHF. The CDR3 DNA follows: TGTGCCTGGAGTCGGACAGGGAATAATCAGCCCCAGCATTTT. The chain joins TRBV30 to TRBJ1-5; 8 bases align to TRBD1. This CDR3 is built from 14 residues. Losses at the gene ends were 2 bases for V and 4 bases for J; bases not matched to a gene: 4. CDR1 and CDR2 (germline): GTSNPN, SVGIG (reference sequence).

This chain links TRBV19 with TRBJ1-5; D might be TRBD1 (5 bases). CDR3 length: 14 residues. Between the trimmed V and J ends, which lost 3 bases and 4 bases, there was a span of 10 bases. Germline V lookup: CDR1 LNHDA, CDR2 SQIVND (reference sequence). This chain's CDR3 is CASSIGGFNQPQHF. The CDR3 DNA reads TGTGCCAGTAGTATCGGGGGATTTAATCAGCCCCAGCATTTT.

For this clonotype: One base away lies a much larger clone, so this may be a sequencing read error. The V and J genes are TRBV19 and TRBJ2-1; 7 bases line up with TRBD1. The germline V gene has CDR1 LNHDA and CDR2 SQIVND (reference sequence). This CDR3 is 15 amino acids long. The chain's CDR3 is CASSITRGSYNEQSF. The DNA for the CDR3 is TGTGCCAGTAGTATAACCAGGGGGTCCTACAATGAGCAGTCCTTC.

Here the CDR3 reads CASSQDRAGVKYNEQFF. In nucleotides, the CDR3 is TGTGCCAGCAGCCAAGATCGGGCGGGAGTTAAGTACAATGAGCAGTTCTTC. The genes are TRBV3-1 and TRBJ2-1; the match to TRBD2 covers 7 bases. Germline lookup yields CDR1 LGHDT and CDR2 YNNKEL (reference sequence). There are 17 residues in the CDR3. V lost 0 bases, J lost 4 bases, and 9 bases stayed unmatched.

In its sample, this clonotype was seen once. The rearrangement links TRBV28 to TRBJ1-5; maybe TRBD1 (5 bases). This CDR3 has 15 amino acids. V was trimmed by 1 base and J by 2 bases, leaving 9 bases between them. Germline CDR1 reads MDHEN; CDR2 reads SYDVKM. CDR3 DNA: TGTGCCAGCAGTTTATTGCGGGGCGGCAATCAGCCCCAGCATTTT. This encodes CASSLLRGGNQPQHF.

The chain combines TRBV6-5 with TRBJ2-2; 7 bases map to TRBD1. This CDR3 contains 15 residues. V trimming: 8 bases; J trimming: 0 bases; junction bases outside the gene matches: 6. Germline assignment: CDR1 MNHEY and CDR2 SVGAGI. Here the CDR3 reads CASGTGTANTGELFF. The CDR3 DNA reads TGTGCCAGCGGAACCGGGACAGCGAACACCGGGGAGCTGTTTTTT.

The rearrangement links TRBV5-4 to TRBJ2-6; the D is unclear. Germline-derived CDR1 and CDR2 are SGHNT and YYREEE (reference sequence). This CDR3 is built from 16 residues. The V end lost 1 base, the J end lost 0 bases, and 8 bases lay between the germline ends. CDR3 amino acids: CASSLLKGSGANVLTF. In DNA, the CDR3 is TGTGCCAGCAGCTTGTTAAAGGGCTCTGGGGCCAACGTCCTGACTTTC.

This clonotype was seen only a few times. The CDR3 sequence is CASSPPNRDSHEQYF. The CDR3 DNA is TGTGCCAGCAGCCCCCCTAACCGGGACAGTCACGAGCAGTACTTC. This chain connects TRBV28 to TRBJ2-7, with 7 bases matching TRBD1. The CDR3 is 15 residues long. V gave up 6 bases and J gave up 5 bases; unmatched junction bases: 13. Germline-derived CDR1 and CDR2 are MDHEN and SYDVKM.

A note on this clonotype: A much larger clone differs by one base, so this may be a read error. The chain recombines TRBV19 with TRBJ1-6; no clear D. Per germline, CDR1 LNHDA and CDR2 SQIVND (reference sequence). This CDR3 is built from 14 residues. CDR3 loop: CASASGSSNLPLHF. CDR3 coding DNA: TGTGCCAGCGCCTCCGGGTCATCGAATTTACCCCTCCACTTT.

In this sample, this clonotype turned up many times. V and J are TRBV19 and TRBJ2-7; 9 nucleotides line up with TRBD2. This CDR3 has 14 amino acids. V lost 4 bases to trimming and J lost 4 bases; unmatched junction nucleotides: 5. In germline, CDR1 is LNHDA, CDR2 SQIVND (reference sequence). DNA for the CDR3: TGTGCCAGTAGTAGCGAGACTAGCGGTTACGAGCAGTACTTC. Residues: CASSSETSGYEQYF.

This clonotype was counted ten times or more. Here the CDR3 reads CSARGVWRSGANVLTF. DNA for the CDR3: TGCAGTGCTAGAGGGGTGTGGCGCTCTGGGGCCAACGTCCTGACTTTC. The chain links TRBV20-1 to TRBJ2-6; D remains unclear. V lost 1 base, J lost 0 bases, and 10 bases lay in between. This CDR3 region has 16 residues. Germline CDR1 reads DFQATT; CDR2 reads SNEGSKA (reference sequence).

This clonotype occurred once. CDR3 sequence reads: CASSLATGWGETQYF. DNA of the CDR3: TGTGCCAGCAGCTTAGCAACAGGGTGGGGGGAGACCCAGTACTTC. This chain links TRBV7-2 with TRBJ2-5, with TRBD1 as a possible D gene (6 bases). The germline V and J ends were trimmed by 0 bases and 5 bases, with 13 bases remaining between them. Germline CDR1 SGHTA, CDR2 FQGNSA. The CDR3 extends over 15 amino acids.

This clonotype was detected many times. The CDR3 coding sequence is TGTGCCAGCAGCTCGGCCGGGACAGGGGGTTATGGGGCCAACGTCCTGACTTTC. Amino acids: CASSSAGTGGYGANVLTF. V and J are TRBV7-2 and TRBJ2-6, with 11 nucleotides matching TRBD1. Looked up from germline, CDR1 is SGHTA and CDR2 is FQGNSA. V shed 4 bases, J shed 3 bases, and the junction held 8 bases outside the gene matches. The CDR3 has 18 residues. Supplemented by reference TRBV7-2 and TRBJ2-6, the full variable domain reads GAGVSQSPSNKVTEKGKDVELRCDPISGHTALYWYRQSLGQGLEFLIYFQGNSAPDKSGLPSDRFSAERTGGSVSTLTIQRTQQEDSAVYLCASSSAGTGGYGANVLTFGAGSRLTVL.

In its sample, this clonotype was seen a few times. This chain uses TRBV2 with TRBJ1-1; TRBD1 is a possible D gene (6 bases). V was pared by 5 bases and J by 1 base, with 11 bases between. From germline, CDR1 is SNHLY and CDR2 FYNNEI. This CDR3 is built from 14 residues. The CDR3 reads CASSRTDRNTEAFF. For the CDR3, the DNA is TGTGCCAGCAGTAGGACGGACAGGAACACTGAAGCTTTCTTT.

This clonotype was seen ten or more times. J is TRBJ2-7 and V is TRBV12-3 or TRBV12-4; 7 bases match TRBD2. This CDR3 spans 18 amino acids. Trimming at V came to 1 base and at J to 4 bases, leaving 16 bases not matched to a gene. The CDR3 protein is CASSLVLGGSSGGYEQYF. The CDR3 bases are TGTGCCAGCAGTTTAGTATTAGGCGGGAGTTCAGGCGGATACGAGCAGTACTTC.

The V and J genes are TRBV28 and TRBJ1-5; 7 positions match TRBD1. V gave up 7 bases and J gave up 5 bases; unmatched junction bases: 11. This CDR3 is built from 15 residues. Germline lookup yields CDR1 MDHEN and CDR2 SYDVKM. CDR3: CASKGRTGEYQPQHF. Here the CDR3 DNA reads TGTGCCAGCAAGGGTCGCACAGGGGAGTATCAGCCCCAGCATTTT.

This clonotype was seen many times. The chain links TRBV12-3 or TRBV12-4 to TRBJ2-1, with 13 positions matching TRBD2. Trimming took 5 bases from V and 5 from J; bases not matched to a gene: 3. The CDR3 spans 15 residues. This CDR3 reads CASSLLAGGDNEQFF. Here the CDR3 DNA reads TGTGCCAGCAGTCTACTAGCGGGAGGGGACAATGAGCAGTTCTTC.

In its sample, this clonotype was seen many times. The genes are TRBV6-1 and TRBJ2-1, with 7 positions matching TRBD1. V was pared by 0 bases and J by 4 bases, with 3 bases of the junction left unmatched. The CDR3 totals 15 residues. Germline CDR1 is MNHNS and CDR2 is SASEGT. The CDR3 here is CASSEATGQYNEQFF. Here the CDR3 DNA reads TGTGCCAGCAGTGAAGCTACGGGACAGTACAATGAGCAGTTCTTC.

The J gene is TRBJ2-3, the V gene TRBV19, with 9 bases aligning to TRBD1. The CDR3 has 19 amino acids. V dropped 6 bases and J dropped 0; count of bases not matched to a gene: 16. In germline, CDR1 is LNHDA, CDR2 SQIVND (reference sequence). The CDR3 loop is CASRKRGQGRATSTDTQYF. CDR3 DNA sequence: TGTGCCAGTAGAAAAAGAGGACAGGGGAGGGCTACTAGCACAGATACGCAGTATTTT.

This clonotype was counted at least ten times. The CDR3 DNA is TGTGCCACCAGCAGAGAGAGGACAGATTATCAGCCCCAGCATTTT. This sequence encodes CATSRERTDYQPQHF. The chain joins TRBV15 to TRBJ1-5; D might be TRBD1 (6 bases). The germline V gene has CDR1 LNHNV and CDR2 YYDKDF (reference sequence). The CDR3 spans 15 residues. With 0 bases removed from V and 5 bases from J, the gap between germline ends came to 11 bases.